This T cell receptor beta chain was recorded in a study of CD8 T cells in ankylosing spondylitis. Using its own MiXCR run on the 5' RACE reads, TCRdb lists one record per CDR3 protein. The table shows about 39,000 distinct CDR3 sequences, with about a tenth occurring only once. With regard to this clonotype: What it recognizes is unknown.

Study-wide findings and caveats: Reported data indicate significant enrichment of disease-linked clones within matched ankylosing spondylitis synovial fluid.

The V gene's germline CDR1 is SGHVS and CDR2 FQNEAQ. The CDR3 spans 16 residues. V was shortened by 0 bases and J by 3 bases, with 15 bases between the two germline ends. What was sequenced was blood, either unsorted or a sorted T cell fraction (not recorded which). The clonotype originates from a male donor with ankylosing spondylitis or in good health (not recorded which). The chain has TRBV7-8 and TRBJ2-7, with a tentative D call TRBD1 (6 bases). The CDR3: CASSLAAQGLVYEQYF. The DNA for the CDR3 is TGTGCCAGCAGCTTAGCGGCCCAGGGGCTTGTCTACGAGCAGTACTTC.